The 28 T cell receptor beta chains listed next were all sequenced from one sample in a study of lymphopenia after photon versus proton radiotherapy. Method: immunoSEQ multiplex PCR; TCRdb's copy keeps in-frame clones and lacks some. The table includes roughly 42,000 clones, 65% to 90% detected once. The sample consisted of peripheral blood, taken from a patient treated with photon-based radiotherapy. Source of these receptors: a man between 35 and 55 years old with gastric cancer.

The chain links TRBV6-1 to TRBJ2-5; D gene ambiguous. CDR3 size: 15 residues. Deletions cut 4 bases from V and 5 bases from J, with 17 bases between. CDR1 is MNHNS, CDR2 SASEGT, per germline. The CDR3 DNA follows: TGTGCCAGCAGTGTCCCCCGCAGGATTAGGGAGACCCAGTACTTC. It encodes CASSVPRRIRETQYF.

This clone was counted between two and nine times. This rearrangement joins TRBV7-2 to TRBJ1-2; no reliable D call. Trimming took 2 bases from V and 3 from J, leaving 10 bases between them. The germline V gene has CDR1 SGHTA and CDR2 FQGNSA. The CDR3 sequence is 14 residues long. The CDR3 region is CASSLFDGDYGYTF. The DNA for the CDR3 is TGTGCCAGCAGCTTATTTGACGGTGACTATGGCTACACCTTC.

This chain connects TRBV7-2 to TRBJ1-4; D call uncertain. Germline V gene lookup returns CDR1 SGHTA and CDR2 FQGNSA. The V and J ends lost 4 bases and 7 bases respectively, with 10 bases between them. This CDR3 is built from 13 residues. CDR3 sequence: CASSSDVAEKLFF. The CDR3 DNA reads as TGTGCCAGCAGCTCTGACGTCGCTGAAAAACTGTTTTTT.

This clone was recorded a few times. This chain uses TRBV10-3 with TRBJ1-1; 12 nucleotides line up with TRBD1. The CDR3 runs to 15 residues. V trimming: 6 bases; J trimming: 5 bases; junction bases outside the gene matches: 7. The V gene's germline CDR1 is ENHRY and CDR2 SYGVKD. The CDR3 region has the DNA TGTGCCATCAGCGGCCCGGGACAGGGGGCTACTGAAGCTTTCTTT. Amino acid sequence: CAISGPGQGATEAFF.

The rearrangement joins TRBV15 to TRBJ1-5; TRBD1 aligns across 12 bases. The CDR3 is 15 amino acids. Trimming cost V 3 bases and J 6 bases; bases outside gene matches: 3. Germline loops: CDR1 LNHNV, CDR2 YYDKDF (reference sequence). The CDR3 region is CATSRGQGAGQPQHF. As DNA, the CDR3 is TGTGCCACCAGCAGGGGACAGGGGGCAGGTCAGCCCCAGCATTTT.

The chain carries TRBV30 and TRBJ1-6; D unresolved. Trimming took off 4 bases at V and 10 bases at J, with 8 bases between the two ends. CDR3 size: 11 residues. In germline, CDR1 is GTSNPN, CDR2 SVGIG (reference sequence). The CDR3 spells CAWTDSSPLHF. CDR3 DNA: TGTGCCTGGACCGACTCGTCACCCCTCCACTTT.

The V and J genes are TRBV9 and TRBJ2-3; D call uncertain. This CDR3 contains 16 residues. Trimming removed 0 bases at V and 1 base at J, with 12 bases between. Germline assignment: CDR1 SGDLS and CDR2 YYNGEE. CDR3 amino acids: CASSVEVSGRTDTQYF. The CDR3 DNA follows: TGTGCCAGCAGCGTAGAGGTCTCCGGGCGCACAGATACGCAGTATTTT.

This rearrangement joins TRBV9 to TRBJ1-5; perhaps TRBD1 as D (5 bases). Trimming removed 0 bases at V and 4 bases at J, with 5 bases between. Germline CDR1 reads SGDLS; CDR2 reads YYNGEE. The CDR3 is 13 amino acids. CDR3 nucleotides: TGTGCCAGCAGCGTAGCAGGGAATCAGCCCCAGCATTTT. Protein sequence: CASSVAGNQPQHF.

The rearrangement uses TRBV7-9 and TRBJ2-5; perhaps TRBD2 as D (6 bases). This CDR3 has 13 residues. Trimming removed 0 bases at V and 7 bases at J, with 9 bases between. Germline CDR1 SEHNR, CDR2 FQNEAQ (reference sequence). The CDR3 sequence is CASSLAAGRTQYF. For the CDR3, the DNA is TGTGCCAGCAGCTTAGCGGCGGGGAGGACCCAGTACTTC.

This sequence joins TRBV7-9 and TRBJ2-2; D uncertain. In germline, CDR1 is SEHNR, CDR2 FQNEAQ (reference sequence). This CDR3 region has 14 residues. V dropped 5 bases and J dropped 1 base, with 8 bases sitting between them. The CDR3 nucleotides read TGTGCCAGCAGCCGTACTCAGAACACCGGGGAGCTGTTTTTT. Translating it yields CASSRTQNTGELFF.

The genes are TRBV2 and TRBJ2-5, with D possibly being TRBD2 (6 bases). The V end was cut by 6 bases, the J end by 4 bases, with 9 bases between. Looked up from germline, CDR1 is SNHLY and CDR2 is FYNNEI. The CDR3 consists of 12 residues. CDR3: CASRGLGETQYF. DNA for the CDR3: TGTGCCAGCAGGGGACTTGGAGAGACCCAGTACTTC.

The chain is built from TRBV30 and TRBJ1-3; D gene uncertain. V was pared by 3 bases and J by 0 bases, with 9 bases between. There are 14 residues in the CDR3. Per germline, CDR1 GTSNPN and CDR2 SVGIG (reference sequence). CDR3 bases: TGTGCCTGGAGGGACGACTTCTCTGGAAACACCATATATTTT. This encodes CAWRDDFSGNTIYF.

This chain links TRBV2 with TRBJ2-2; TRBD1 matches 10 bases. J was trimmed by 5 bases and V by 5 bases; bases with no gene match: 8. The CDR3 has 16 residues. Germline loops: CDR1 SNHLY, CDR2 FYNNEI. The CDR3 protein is CASSPIDRGLTGELFF. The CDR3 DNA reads TGTGCCAGCAGTCCCATCGACAGGGGGCTTACCGGGGAGCTGTTTTTT.

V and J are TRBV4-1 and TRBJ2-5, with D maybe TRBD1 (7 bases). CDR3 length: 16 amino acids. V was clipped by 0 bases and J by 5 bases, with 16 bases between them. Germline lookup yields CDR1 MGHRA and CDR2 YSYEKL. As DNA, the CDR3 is TGCGCCAGCAGCCAAGACAGACTAGGACAGGCGGAGACCCAGTACTTC. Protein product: CASSQDRLGQAETQYF.

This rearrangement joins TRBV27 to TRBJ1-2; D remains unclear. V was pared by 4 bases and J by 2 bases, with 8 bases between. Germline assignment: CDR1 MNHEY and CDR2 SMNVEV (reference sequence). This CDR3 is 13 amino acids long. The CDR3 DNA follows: TGTGCCAGCAGTTCAAGACCGAACTATGGCTACACCTTC. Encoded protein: CASSSRPNYGYTF.

The CDR3 sequence is CASRVGPGGNTIYF. The CDR3 nucleotides read TGTGCCAGTAGAGTGGGGCCCGGCGGGAACACCATATATTTT. This sequence joins TRBV19 and TRBJ1-3; TRBD1 might be the D (5 bases). The germline gives CDR1 LNHDA, CDR2 SQIVND (reference sequence). The CDR3 is made up of 14 amino acids. Trimming left V 6 bases short and J 7 bases short, with 16 bases between.

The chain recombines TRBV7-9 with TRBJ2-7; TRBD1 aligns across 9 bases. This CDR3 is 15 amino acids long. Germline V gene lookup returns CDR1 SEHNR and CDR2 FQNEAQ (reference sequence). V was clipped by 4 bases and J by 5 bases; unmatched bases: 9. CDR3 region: CASSSSPGTGNEQYF. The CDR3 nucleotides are TGTGCCAGCAGCTCCAGTCCCGGGACAGGGAACGAGCAGTACTTC.

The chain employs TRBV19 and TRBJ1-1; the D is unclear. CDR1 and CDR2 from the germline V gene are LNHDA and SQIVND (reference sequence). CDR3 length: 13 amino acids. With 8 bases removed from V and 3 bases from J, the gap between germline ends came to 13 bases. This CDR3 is CASPDWRDTEAFF. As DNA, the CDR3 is TGTGCCAGTCCGGACTGGCGTGACACTGAAGCTTTCTTT.

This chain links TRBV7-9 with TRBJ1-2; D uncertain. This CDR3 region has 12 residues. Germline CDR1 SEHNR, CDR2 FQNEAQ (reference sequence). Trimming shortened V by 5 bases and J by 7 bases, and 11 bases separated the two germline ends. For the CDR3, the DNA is TGTGCCAGCAGCGAATCAGGATCTGGCTACACCTTC. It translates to CASSESGSGYTF.

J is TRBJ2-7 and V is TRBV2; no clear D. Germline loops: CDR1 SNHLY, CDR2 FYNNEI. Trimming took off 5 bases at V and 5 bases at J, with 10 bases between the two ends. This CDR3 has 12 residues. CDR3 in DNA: TGTGCCAGCAGTCGAACGGGTGACGAGCAGTACTTC. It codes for CASSRTGDEQYF.

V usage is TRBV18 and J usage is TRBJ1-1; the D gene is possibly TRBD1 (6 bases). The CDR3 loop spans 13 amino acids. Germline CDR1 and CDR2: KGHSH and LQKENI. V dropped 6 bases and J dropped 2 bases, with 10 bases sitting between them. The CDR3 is CASSRDTNTEAFF. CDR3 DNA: TGTGCCAGCTCGCGGGACACCAACACTGAAGCTTTCTTT.

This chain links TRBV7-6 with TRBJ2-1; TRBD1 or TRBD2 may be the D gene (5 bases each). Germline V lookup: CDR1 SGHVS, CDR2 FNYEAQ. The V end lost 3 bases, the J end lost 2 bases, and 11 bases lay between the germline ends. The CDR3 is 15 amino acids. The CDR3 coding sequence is TGTGCCAGCAGCTTCTTACTAGGGGCCTACAATGAGCAGTTCTTC. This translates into CASSFLLGAYNEQFF.

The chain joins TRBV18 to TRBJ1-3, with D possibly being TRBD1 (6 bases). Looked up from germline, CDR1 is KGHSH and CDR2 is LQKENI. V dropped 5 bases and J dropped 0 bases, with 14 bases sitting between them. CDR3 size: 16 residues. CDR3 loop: CASSLQQGGSGNTIYF. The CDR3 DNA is TGTGCCAGCTCATTGCAACAGGGAGGCTCTGGAAACACCATATATTTT.

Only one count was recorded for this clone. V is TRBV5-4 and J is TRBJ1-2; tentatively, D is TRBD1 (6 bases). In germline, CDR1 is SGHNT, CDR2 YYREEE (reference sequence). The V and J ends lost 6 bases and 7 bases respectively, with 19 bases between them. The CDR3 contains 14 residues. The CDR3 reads CASTSEQGIGGYTF. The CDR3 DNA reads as TGTGCCAGCACCTCCGAACAGGGAATTGGTGGCTACACCTTC.

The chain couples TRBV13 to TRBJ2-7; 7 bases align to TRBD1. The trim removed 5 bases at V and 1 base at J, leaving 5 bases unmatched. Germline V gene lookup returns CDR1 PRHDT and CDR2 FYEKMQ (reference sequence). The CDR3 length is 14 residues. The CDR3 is CASSLTGVSYEQYF. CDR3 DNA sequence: TGTGCCAGCAGCCTTACAGGGGTATCCTACGAGCAGTACTTC.

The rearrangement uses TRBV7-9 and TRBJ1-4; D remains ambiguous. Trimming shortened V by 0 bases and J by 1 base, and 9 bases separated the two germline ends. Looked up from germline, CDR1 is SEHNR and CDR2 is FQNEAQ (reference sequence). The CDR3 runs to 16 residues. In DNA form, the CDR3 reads TGTGCCAGCAGCTTAGCGGACGCCGGAACTAATGAAAAACTGTTTTTT. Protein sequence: CASSLADAGTNEKLFF.

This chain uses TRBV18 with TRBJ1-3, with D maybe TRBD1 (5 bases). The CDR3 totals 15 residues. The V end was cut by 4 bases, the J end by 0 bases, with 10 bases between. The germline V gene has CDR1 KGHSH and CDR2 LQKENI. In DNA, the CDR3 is TGTGCCAGCTCACGAGCGGACATCTCTGGAAACACCATATATTTT. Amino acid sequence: CASSRADISGNTIYF.

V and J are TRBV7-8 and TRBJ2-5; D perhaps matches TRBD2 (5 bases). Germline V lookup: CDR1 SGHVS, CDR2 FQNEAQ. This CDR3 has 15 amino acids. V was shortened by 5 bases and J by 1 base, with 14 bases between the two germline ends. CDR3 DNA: TGTGCCAGCAGCAATGAGGGATCCCCCCAAGAGACCCAGTACTTC. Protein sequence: CASSNEGSPQETQYF. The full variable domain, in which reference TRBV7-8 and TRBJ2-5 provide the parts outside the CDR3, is GAGVSQSPRYKVAKRGQDVALRCDPISGHVSLFWYQQALGQGPEFLTYFQNEAQLDKSGLPSDRFFAERPEGSVSTLKIQRTQQEDSAVYLCASSNEGSPQETQYFGPGTRLLVL.